This TCR beta chain was sequenced in a study of early T cells in non-severe SARS-CoV-2 infection. In the study overall: Alpha and beta chains were unpaired, from unsorted whole-blood bulk RNA.

Individual cDNA molecules received unique molecular identifiers. TCRdb re-called the 5' RACE reads through MiXCR, storing one row per CDR3 protein. The sample lists tens of thousands of distinct CDR3 sequences, more than 5% occurring once. This clonotype was recorded at least ten times. The CDR3 has 15 amino acids. J lost 0 bases, V lost 11 bases, and 5 bases had no gene match. CDR1 SEHNR and CDR2 FQNEAQ come from the germline V gene (reference sequence). This chain links TRBV7-9 with TRBJ2-2; 11 nucleotides align to TRBD2. Sequencing used whole blood. The source of this sequence is an adult who was a healthcare worker with PCR-confirmed SARS-CoV-2 infection or an uninfected control (not recorded which). The CDR3 reads CAGGTSGTNTGELFF. The CDR3 DNA reads TGTGCCGGCGGGACTAGCGGAACGAACACCGGGGAGCTGTTTTTT.